The rows below give T cell receptor beta chains drawn from one sample of a study of cytomegalovirus exposure and HLA in healthy donors. Generated by immunoSEQ multiplex PCR, the TCRdb table keeps only in-frame clones and is missing some. This repertoire shows under 150,000 clones, over 60% found once; its top ten account for roughly 1%. What was sequenced was PBMCs. The receptors were gathered from a woman in her sixties in good health and CMV-seronegative. CDR3s leave out the opening cysteine and the closing phenylalanine or tryptophan.

v_gene,j_gene,CDR3aa
TRBV5-6,TRBJ2-7,ASSLAFQEYEQY
TRBV5-6,TRBJ1-2,ASSPGGEGGYGYT
TRBV7-9,TRBJ2-7,ASSLGLDRLSSYEQY
TRBV2,TRBJ1-2,ASSVDRGGGGYT
TRBV5-1,TRBJ2-3,ASSYEVLTDTQY
TRBV29-1,TRBJ2-1,SVRQTEQF
TRBV18,TRBJ1-6,ASSLDRVGSPLH
TRBV5-8,TRBJ1-2,ASSPGRGVPSGYT
TRBV27,TRBJ1-2,ASSPIGPRGPSYGYT
TRBV7-7,TRBJ2-5,ASSLTGGPWETQY
TRBV2,TRBJ1-5,ASSRELGPQH
TRBV27,TRBJ1-3,ASSSQGVSGNTIY
TRBV28,TRBJ1-2,ASSSGDRGGGYT
TRBV5-1,TRBJ2-7,ASTQPGLGHEQY
TRBV10-3,TRBJ1-4,AISEEAGGAEKLF
TRBV27,TRBJ2-1,ASSGVWRGDYNEQF